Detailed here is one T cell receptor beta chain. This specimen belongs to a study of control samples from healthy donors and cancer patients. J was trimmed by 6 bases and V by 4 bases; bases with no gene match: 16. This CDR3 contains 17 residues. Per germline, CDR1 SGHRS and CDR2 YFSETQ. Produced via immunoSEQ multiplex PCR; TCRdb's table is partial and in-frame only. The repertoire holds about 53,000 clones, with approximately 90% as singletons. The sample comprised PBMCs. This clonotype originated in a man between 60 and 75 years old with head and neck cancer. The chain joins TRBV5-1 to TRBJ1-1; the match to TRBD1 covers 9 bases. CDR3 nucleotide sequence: TGCGCCAGCAGCCGCTCGACAGGGGGTCGTCAGAGGGCTGAAGCTTTCTTT. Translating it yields CASSRSTGGRQRAEAFF.